This T cell receptor beta chain was identified in a study of Ad26.COV2.S vaccination and SARS-CoV-2 variants. Study at large: The authors gave Ad26.COV2.S intramuscularly, either once or twice 56 days apart.

Study-wide findings and caveats: Measurements of TCR breadth and depth may have given underestimates of the total T cell responses.

Treatment of the sample: 19 received Ad26.COV2.S at low or high dose, single or two shots; about 5 received placebo; per-sample allocation not given. All samples were drawn on day 63, counting from the first vaccine or placebo injection. In Boston, the donor was an adult between 18-55 years of age. Profiling relied on immunoSEQ multiplex PCR, and the TCRdb table lists in-frame clones only, not all of them. The profile covers roughly 300,000 clones, with 70% to 90% appearing a single time and around 10% taken by the ten largest. Note on this clone: Its antigen is as yet unknown.

Material: peripheral blood, obtained in a trial of Ad26.COV2.S vaccine versus placebo. This sequence was found in a person aged 18-60 years who received the Ad26.COV2.S COVID-19 vaccine or a placebo.

CDR3 amino acids: CSASDLRGSPYNEQFF. The CDR3 DNA is TGCAGTGCTAGTGACCTGAGGGGCTCCCCCTACAATGAGCAGTTCTTC. The rearrangement links TRBV20-1 to TRBJ2-1, with D possibly being TRBD1 or TRBD2 (5 bases each). CDR3 length: 16 amino acids. Trimming removed 3 bases at V and 2 bases at J, with 17 bases between. Per germline, CDR1 DFQATT and CDR2 SNEGSKA (reference sequence).